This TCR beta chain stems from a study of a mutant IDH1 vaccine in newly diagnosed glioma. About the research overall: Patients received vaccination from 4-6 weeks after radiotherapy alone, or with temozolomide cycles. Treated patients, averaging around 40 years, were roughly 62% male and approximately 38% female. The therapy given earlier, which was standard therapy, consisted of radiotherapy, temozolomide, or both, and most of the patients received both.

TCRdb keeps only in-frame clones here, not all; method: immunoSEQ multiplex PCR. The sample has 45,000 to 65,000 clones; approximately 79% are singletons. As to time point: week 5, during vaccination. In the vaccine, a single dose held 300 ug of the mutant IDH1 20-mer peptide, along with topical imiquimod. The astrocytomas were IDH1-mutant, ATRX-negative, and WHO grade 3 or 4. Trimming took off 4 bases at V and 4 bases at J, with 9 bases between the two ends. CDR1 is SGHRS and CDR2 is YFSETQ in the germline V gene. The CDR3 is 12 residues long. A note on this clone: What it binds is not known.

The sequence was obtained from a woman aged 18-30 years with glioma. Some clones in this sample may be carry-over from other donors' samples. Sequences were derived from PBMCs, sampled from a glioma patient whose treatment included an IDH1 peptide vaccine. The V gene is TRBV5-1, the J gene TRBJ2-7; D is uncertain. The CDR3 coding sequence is TGCGCCAGCAGCCTTACGGGTTACGAGCAGTACTTC. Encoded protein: CASSLTGYEQYF.